This T cell receptor beta chain appears in the sequencing data of a study of T cells in Graves' hyperthyroidism and ophthalmopathy. The CDR3 contains 14 residues. V shed 2 bases and J 10 bases; nucleotides not matched to a gene: 11. The germline V gene encodes CDR1 GTSNPN and CDR2 SVGIG (reference sequence). In its sample, this clonotype was seen many times. Amplified TCR beta CDR3 regions came from RNA transcripts. The HTBI primer set was used in a first-round RT-PCR of the TCR CDR3. A single record per CDR3 protein comes from TCRdb applying MiXCR to the multiplex PCR reads. The sample shows about 400,000 distinct CDR3 sequences, approximately 25% of them seen only once.

The sequence derives from a man aged 45-65 years with Graves' hyperthyroidism. The rearrangement links TRBV30 to TRBJ1-5; 7 nucleotides match TRBD1. Input material: blood. The chain's CDR3 is CAWSRGQGGRPQHF. The CDR3 DNA is TGTGCCTGGAGTAGGGGGCAGGGTGGACGACCCCAGCATTTT. The variable domain in full, completed from reference TRBV30 and TRBJ1-5, reads SQTIHQWPATLVQPVGSPLSLECTVEGTSNPNLYWYRQAAGRGLQLLFYSVGIGQISSEVPQNLSASRPQDRQFILSSKKLLLSDSGFYLCAWSRGQGGRPQHFGDGTRLSIL.